This is a list of T cell receptor beta chains from one sample in a study of regulatory T cells in long-lasting Graves disease. TCRdb called the multiplex PCR reads again in MiXCR, with one record for every CDR3 protein. This table has hundreds of thousands of distinct CDR3 sequences, around 12% appearing once. These data also featured in a second study, about T cells in Graves' hyperthyroidism and ophthalmopathy.

This material consisted of peripheral blood mononuclear cells (PBMCs), taken at new diagnosis, from a patient treated with antithyroid drugs. These receptor sequences come from a woman aged 25 to 39 with Graves disease. CDR3s include the opening cysteine and the closing phenylalanine or tryptophan. Each record gives: CDR3 length, D gene, V gene, CDR3 protein. D genes are given only for firm matches.

length: 19; D: TRBD2; V: TRBV27; CDR3: CASSFSRPGLAEITDTQYF
length: 14; D: TRBD1; V: TRBV6-1; CDR3: CATRDGQGNQPQHF
length: 17; D: TRBD1; V: TRBV12-5; CDR3: CASGLVPGTGLAYEQYF
length: 14; D: .; V: TRBV10-3; CDR3: CAISADAYNQPQHF
length: 17; D: .; V: TRBV18; CDR3: CASSPASTSPSYNEQFF
length: 13; D: TRBD1; V: TRBV20-1; CDR3: CSANRGFNEKLFF
length: 14; D: .; V: TRBV28; CDR3: CASSFLRITYEQYF
length: 14; D: TRBD1; V: TRBV2; CDR3: CASNPGQENLEQYF
length: 16; D: TRBD1; V: TRBV7-6; CDR3: CASSLEIQGMNYGYTF
length: 15; D: .; V: TRBV4-2; CDR3: CASSQAGASVDTQYF
length: 13; D: TRBD1; V: TRBV29-1; CDR3: CSVGGDRGQPQHF
length: 14; D: .; V: TRBV2; CDR3: CASSEEGGGLEAFF
length: 16; D: .; V: TRBV3-1; CDR3: CASSQDFVNSGNTIYF
length: 13; D: .; V: TRBV29-1; CDR3: CSVVSGISDTIYF
length: 15; D: .; V: TRBV19; CDR3: CASSIRITSQETQYF
length: 19; D: TRBD2; V: TRBV24-1; CDR3: CATSDPGTSGKEFGDEQFF